Listed here is a single T cell receptor beta chain. The antigen remains undetermined. For TCR beta, libraries came from quantitative 5'-RACE with molecular barcodes. MiXCR was run by TCRdb on the 5' RACE reads, yielding one entry per CDR3 protein. The table includes about 90,000 distinct CDR3 sequences, around 26% detected once. This entry comes from a study of CD8 T cells in ankylosing spondylitis. Study observations and caveats: Reported data indicate significant enrichment of disease-linked clones within matched ankylosing spondylitis synovial fluid. Before this, some motif variants had been reported in reactive arthritis synovial fluid and blood. Several highly homologous variants made up a TCR beta motif, and this motif appeared characteristic of ankylosing spondylitis blood.

Trimming took 3 bases from V and 1 from J, leaving 11 bases between them. CDR3 length: 15 amino acids. Per the germline V gene, CDR1 is SEHNR and CDR2 is FQNEAQ (reference sequence). This TCR derives from a male donor with ankylosing spondylitis or in good health (not recorded which). The sequenced sample consisted of blood, either unsorted or a sorted T cell fraction (not recorded which). V usage is TRBV7-9 and J usage is TRBJ2-3, with D possibly being TRBD1 (6 bases). In DNA form, the CDR3 reads TGTGCCAGCAGCTTTTTTCCAGGGGGCACAGATACGCAGTATTTT. Protein sequence: CASSFFPGGTDTQYF.